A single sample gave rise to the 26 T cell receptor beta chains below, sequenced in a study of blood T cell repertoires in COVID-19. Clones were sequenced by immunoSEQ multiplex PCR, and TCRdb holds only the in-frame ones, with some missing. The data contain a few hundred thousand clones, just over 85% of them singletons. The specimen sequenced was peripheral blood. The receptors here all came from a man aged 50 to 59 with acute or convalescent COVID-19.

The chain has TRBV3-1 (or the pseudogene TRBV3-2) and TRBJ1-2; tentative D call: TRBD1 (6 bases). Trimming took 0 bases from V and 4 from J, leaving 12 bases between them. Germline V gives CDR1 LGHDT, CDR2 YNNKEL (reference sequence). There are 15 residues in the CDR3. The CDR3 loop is CASSQEQGTFYGYTF. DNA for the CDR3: TGTGCCAGCAGCCAAGAACAGGGAACCTTCTATGGCTACACCTTC.

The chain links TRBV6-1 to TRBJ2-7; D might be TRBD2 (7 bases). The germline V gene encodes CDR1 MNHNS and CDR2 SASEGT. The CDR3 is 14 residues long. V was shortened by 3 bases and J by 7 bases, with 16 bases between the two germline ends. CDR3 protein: CASSEGGAIKEQYF. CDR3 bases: TGTGCCAGCAGTGAGGGGGGGGCGATCAAGGAGCAGTACTTC.

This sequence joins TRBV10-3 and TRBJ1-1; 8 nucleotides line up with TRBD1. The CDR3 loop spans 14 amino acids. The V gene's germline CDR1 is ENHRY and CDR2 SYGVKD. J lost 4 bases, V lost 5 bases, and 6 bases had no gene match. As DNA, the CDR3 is TGTGCCATCAGTTTACAGGGGGTGGCCACTGAAGCTTTCTTT. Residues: CAISLQGVATEAFF.

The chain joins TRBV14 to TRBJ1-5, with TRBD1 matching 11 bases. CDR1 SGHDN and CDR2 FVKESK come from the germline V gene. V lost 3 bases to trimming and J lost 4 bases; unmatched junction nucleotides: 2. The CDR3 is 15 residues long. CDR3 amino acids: CASSQGTGGNQPQHF. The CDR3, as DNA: TGTGCCAGCAGCCAGGGGACAGGGGGGAATCAGCCCCAGCATTTT.

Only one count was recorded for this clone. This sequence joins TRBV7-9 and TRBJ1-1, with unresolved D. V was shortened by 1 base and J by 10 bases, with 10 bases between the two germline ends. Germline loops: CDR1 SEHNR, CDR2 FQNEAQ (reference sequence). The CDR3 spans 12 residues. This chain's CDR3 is CASSLEAEGAFF. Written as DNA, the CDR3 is TGTGCCAGCAGCTTAGAAGCGGAAGGAGCTTTCTTT.

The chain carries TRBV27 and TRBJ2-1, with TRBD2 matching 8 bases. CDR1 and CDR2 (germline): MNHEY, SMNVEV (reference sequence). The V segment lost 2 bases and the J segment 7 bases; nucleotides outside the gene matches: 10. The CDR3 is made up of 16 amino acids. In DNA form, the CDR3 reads TGTGCCAGCAGTTTAGTGGGAGCGGGGGTGGGGAATGAGCAGTTCTTC. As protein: CASSLVGAGVGNEQFF.

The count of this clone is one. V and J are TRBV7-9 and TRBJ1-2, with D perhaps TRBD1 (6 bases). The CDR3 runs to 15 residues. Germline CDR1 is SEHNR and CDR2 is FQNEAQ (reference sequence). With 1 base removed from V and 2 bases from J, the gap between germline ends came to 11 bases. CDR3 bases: TGTGCCAGCAGCTTAGTGGCACAGGGAAACTATGGCTACACCTTC. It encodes CASSLVAQGNYGYTF.

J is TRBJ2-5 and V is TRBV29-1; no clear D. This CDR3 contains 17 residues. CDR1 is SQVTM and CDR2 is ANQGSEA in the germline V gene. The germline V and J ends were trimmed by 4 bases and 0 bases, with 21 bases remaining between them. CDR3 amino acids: CSVATLGSKLYQETQYF. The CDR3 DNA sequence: TGCAGCGTTGCCACCCTGGGCAGCAAACTGTACCAAGAGACCCAGTACTTC.

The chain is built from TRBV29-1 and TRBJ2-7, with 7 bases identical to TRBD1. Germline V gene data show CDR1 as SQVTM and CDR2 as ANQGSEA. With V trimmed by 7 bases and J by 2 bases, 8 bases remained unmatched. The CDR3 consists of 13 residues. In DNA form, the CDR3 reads TGCAGCGCCCAGGGGGACACAGCCTACGAGCAGTACTTC. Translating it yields CSAQGDTAYEQYF.

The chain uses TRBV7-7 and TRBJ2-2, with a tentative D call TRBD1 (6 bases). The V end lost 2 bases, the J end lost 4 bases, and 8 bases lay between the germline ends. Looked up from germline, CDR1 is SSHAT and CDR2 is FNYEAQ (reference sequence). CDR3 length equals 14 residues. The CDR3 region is CASSLTGRTGELFF. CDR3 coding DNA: TGTGCCAGCAGCTTAACAGGGCGCACCGGGGAGCTGTTTTTT.

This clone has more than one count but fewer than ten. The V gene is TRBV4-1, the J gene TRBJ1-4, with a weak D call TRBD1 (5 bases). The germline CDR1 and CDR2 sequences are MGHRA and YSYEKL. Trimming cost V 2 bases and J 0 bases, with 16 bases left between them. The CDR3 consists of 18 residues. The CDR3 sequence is CASSQRPGSETTNEKLFF. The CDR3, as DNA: TGCGCCAGCAGCCAACGGCCAGGGTCGGAGACAACTAATGAAAAACTGTTTTTT.

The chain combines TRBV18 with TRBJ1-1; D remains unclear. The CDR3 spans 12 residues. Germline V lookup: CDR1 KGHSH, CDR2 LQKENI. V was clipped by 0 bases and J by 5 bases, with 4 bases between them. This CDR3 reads CASSPPATEAFF. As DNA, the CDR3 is TGTGCCAGCTCACCACCGGCTACTGAAGCTTTCTTT.

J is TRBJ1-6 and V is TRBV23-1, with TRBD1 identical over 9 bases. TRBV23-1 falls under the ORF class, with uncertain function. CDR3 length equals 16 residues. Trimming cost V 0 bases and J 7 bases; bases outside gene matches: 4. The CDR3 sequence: CASSQSKGQGNSPLHF. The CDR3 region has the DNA TGCGCCAGCAGTCAATCAAAAGGACAGGGGAATTCACCCCTCCACTTT.

DNA for the CDR3: TGTGCCAGCTCGCTGCAGGGGAGTAGCAATCAGCCCCAGCATTTT. Protein: CASSLQGSSNQPQHF. This sequence joins TRBV18 and TRBJ1-5, with TRBD1 as a possible D gene (6 bases). V was pared by 6 bases and J by 0 bases, with 12 bases between. The CDR3 is 15 amino acids. Germline CDR1 reads KGHSH; CDR2 reads LQKENI.

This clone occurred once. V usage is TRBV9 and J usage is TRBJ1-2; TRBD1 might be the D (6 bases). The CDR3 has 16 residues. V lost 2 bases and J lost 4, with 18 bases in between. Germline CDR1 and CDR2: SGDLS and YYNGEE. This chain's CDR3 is CASSVDSQTRGYGYTF. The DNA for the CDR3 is TGTGCCAGCAGCGTCGATTCACAGACCAGGGGCTATGGCTACACCTTC.

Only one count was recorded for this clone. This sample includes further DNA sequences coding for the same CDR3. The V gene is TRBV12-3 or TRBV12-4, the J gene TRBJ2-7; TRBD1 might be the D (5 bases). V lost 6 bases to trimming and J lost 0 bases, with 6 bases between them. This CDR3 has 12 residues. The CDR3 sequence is CASSQGSYEQYF. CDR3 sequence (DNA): TGTGCCAGCAGCCAGGGCTCCTACGAGCAGTACTTC.

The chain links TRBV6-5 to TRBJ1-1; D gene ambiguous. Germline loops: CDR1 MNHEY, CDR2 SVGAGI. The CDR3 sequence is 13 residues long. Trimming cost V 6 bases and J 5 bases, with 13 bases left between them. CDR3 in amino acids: CASRWGGHTEAFF. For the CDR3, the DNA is TGTGCCAGCAGGTGGGGAGGTCATACTGAAGCTTTCTTT.

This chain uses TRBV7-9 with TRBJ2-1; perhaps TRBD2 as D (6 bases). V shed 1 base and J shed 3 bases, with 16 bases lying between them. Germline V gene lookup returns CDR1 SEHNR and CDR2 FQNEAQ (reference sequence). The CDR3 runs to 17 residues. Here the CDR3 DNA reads TGTGCCAGCAGCTTAGGGGGCTTGGGGCGGGGCTACAATGAGCAGTTCTTC. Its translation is CASSLGGLGRGYNEQFF.

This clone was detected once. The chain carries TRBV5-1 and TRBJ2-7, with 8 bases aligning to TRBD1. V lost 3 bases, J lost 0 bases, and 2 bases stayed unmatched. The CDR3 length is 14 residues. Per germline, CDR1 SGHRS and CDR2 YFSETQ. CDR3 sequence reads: CASSSGQDSYEQYF. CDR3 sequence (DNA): TGCGCCAGCAGCTCGGGACAGGACTCCTACGAGCAGTACTTC.

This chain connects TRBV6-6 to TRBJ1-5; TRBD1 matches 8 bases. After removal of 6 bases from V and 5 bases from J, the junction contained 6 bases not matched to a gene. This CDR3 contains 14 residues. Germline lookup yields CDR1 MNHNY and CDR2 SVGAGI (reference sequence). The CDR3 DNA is TGTGCCAGCAGCACCGGGACAGGTTATCAGCCCCAGCATTTT. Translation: CASSTGTGYQPQHF.

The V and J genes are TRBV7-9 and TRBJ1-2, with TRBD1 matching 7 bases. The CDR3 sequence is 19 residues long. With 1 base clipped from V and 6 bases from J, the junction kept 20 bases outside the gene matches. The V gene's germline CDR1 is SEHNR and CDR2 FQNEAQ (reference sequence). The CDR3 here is CASSLGERLFTDRRDGYTF. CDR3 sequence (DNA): TGTGCCAGCAGCTTAGGAGAGCGACTCTTCACGGACAGGCGGGATGGCTACACCTTC.

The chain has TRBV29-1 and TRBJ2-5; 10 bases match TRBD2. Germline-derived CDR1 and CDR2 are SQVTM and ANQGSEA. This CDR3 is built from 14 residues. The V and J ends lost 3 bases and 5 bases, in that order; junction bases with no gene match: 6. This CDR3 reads CSVERTSGRETQYF. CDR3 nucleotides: TGCAGCGTTGAGAGGACTAGCGGTAGGGAGACCCAGTACTTC.

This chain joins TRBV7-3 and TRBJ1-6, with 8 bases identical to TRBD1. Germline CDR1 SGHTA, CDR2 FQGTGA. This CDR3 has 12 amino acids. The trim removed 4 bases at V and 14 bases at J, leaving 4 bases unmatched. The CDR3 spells CASSSGDRTLHF. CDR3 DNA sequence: TGTGCCAGCAGCTCTGGGGACAGGACCCTCCACTTT.

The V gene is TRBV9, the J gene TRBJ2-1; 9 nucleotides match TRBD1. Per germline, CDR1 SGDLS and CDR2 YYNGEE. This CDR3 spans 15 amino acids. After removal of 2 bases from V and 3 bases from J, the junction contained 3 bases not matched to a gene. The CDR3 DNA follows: TGTGCCAGCAGCGTCGGGACAGGGTTCTACAATGAGCAGTTCTTC. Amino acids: CASSVGTGFYNEQFF.

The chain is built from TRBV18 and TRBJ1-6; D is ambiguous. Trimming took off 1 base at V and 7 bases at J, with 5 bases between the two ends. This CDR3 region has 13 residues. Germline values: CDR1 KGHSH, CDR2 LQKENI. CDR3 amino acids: CASSPLENSPLHF. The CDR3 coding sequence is TGTGCCAGCTCACCACTCGAGAATTCACCCCTCCACTTT.

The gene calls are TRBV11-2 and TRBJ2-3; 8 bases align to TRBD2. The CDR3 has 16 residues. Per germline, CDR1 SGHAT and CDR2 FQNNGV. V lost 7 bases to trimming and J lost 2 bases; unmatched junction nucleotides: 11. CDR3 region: CASTVLGGGTTDTQYF. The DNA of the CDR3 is TGTGCCAGCACCGTACTAGGCGGGGGGACCACAGATACGCAGTATTTT.